The 18 T cell receptor beta chains below come from one sample, sequenced in a study of post-analysis software for immune sequencing data. TCR beta cDNA libraries had unique molecular identifiers. TCRdb ran MiXCR on the PCR reads and lists one entry per CDR3 protein. The repertoire includes hundreds of thousands of distinct CDR3 sequences, roughly 27% of them detected once, and about 0.5% sits in the top ten. Their specific antigens are unknown. Study-level points and caveats: TRBV5-6, TRBV5-1 and TRBV20-1 belonged to a set of roughly 5 TRBV segments that were more frequent in patients than controls.

The sequenced sample consisted of blood. Every receptor here comes from a girl aged 10-17 years with multiple sclerosis.

The rearrangement joins TRBV20-1 to TRBJ1-1, with TRBD1 matching over 7 bases. This CDR3 spans 12 amino acids. CDR1 is DFQATT, CDR2 SNEGSKA, per germline (reference sequence). V shed 4 bases, J shed 11 bases, and the junction held 10 bases outside the gene matches. The CDR3 nucleotides read TGCAGTGCTATTACAGGGGCTCATCGGGCTTTCTTT. Translated, it gives CSAITGAHRAFF.

The chain couples TRBV18 to TRBJ2-3; D might be TRBD2 (6 bases). The CDR3 runs 16 residues. The V gene's germline CDR1 is KGHSH and CDR2 LQKENI. Deletions cut 3 bases from V and 4 bases from J, with 17 bases between. DNA for the CDR3: TGTGCCAGCTCACCTCAGATGGGACGCGGGGCAGATACGCAGTATTTT. This gives the protein CASSPQMGRGADTQYF.

The chain employs TRBV24-1 and TRBJ2-2, with 8 nucleotides matching TRBD1. The CDR3 extends over 16 amino acids. CDR1 and CDR2 from the germline V gene are KGHDR and SFDVKD. V dropped 4 bases and J dropped 4; count of bases not matched to a gene: 7. Here the CDR3 reads CATSEGQGFGTGELFF. CDR3 bases: TGTGCCACCAGTGAAGGACAGGGTTTTGGCACCGGGGAGCTGTTTTTT.

This clonotype was counted a few times. The V call is TRBV6-2 or TRBV6-3, the J call TRBJ1-4; D not resolved. Germline CDR1 reads MNHEY; CDR2 reads SVGEGT. The CDR3 runs 14 residues. Trimming left V 4 bases short and J 8 bases short, with 14 bases between. Here the CDR3 reads CASSSQPSSEKLFF. For the CDR3, the DNA is TGTGCCAGCAGTTCGCAGCCTTCGAGCGAAAAACTGTTTTTT.

This clonotype has a handful of counts. The rearrangement uses TRBV5-1 and TRBJ2-5; the match to TRBD2 covers 8 bases. Germline CDR1 reads SGHRS; CDR2 reads YFSETQ. CDR3 length equals 15 residues. V trimming: 4 bases; J trimming: 2 bases; junction bases outside the gene matches: 7. The CDR3 loop is CASSGIAGRQETQYF. CDR3 bases: TGCGCCAGCAGCGGCATAGCGGGAAGGCAAGAGACCCAGTACTTC.

This clonotype was detected only a few times. The chain joins TRBV5-1 to TRBJ1-2; D is perhaps TRBD1 (6 bases). Trimming cost V 6 bases and J 0 bases, with 9 bases left between them. This CDR3 spans 13 amino acids. Germline loops: CDR1 SGHRS, CDR2 YFSETQ. CDR3 protein: CASTTGTNYGYTF. The DNA of the CDR3 is TGCGCCAGCACTACAGGGACTAACTATGGCTACACCTTC.

The chain uses TRBV6-2 or TRBV6-3 and TRBJ2-1, with 9 positions matching TRBD2. J lost 4 bases, V lost 1 base, and 5 bases had no gene match. This CDR3 spans 16 amino acids. Germline V gives CDR1 MNHEY, CDR2 SVGEGT. CDR3 coding DNA: TGTGCCAGCAGTTACTGGGAGGGACTAGCTTACAATGAGCAGTTCTTC. It codes for CASSYWEGLAYNEQFF.

Comments on this clonotype: One junction end does not reproduce the germline sequence, and a read error may be involved. This chain joins TRBV6-5 and TRBJ2-5; 8 positions match TRBD2. CDR3 length equals 15 residues. Germline V CDR1 and CDR2: MNHEY, SVGAGI. Written as DNA, the CDR3 is TGTGCCTGCAGTTACGGGGGGGCCAACCAAGAGACCCAGTACTTC. Translation gives CACSYGGANQETQYF.

The chain joins TRBV29-1 to TRBJ2-7; 11 bases map to TRBD2. With 5 bases clipped from V and 0 bases from J, the junction kept 6 bases outside the gene matches. Germline CDR1 is SQVTM and CDR2 is ANQGSEA. The CDR3 contains 15 residues. The CDR3: CSVTSGSWSSYEQYF. The CDR3 DNA is TGCAGCGTTACTAGCGGGAGCTGGAGCTCCTACGAGCAGTACTTC.

This clonotype occurred many times. The chain employs TRBV29-1 and TRBJ2-3; perhaps TRBD2 as D (5 bases). Germline V gene lookup returns CDR1 SQVTM and CDR2 ANQGSEA. V was clipped by 6 bases and J by 4 bases, with 14 bases between them. CDR3 length equals 13 residues. CDR3 DNA sequence: TGCAGCGTCGCCGAGAGCGGCGCAGATACGCAGTATTTT. Protein product: CSVAESGADTQYF.

The V call is TRBV12-3 or TRBV12-4, the J call TRBJ1-2; D call uncertain. The CDR3 has 15 amino acids. V was pared by 8 bases and J by 2 bases, with 18 bases between. CDR3 loop: CASGRKGNENYGYTF. The CDR3, as DNA: TGTGCCAGCGGGCGCAAAGGCAACGAAAACTATGGCTACACCTTC.

This clonotype was counted a few times. The chain couples TRBV20-1 to TRBJ2-5, with D perhaps being TRBD1 or TRBD2 (5 bases each). Germline V lookup: CDR1 DFQATT, CDR2 SNEGSKA (reference sequence). The germline V and J ends were trimmed by 3 bases and 5 bases, with 13 bases remaining between them. This CDR3 has 13 amino acids. CDR3 in amino acids: CSASTEAGETQYF. CDR3 in DNA: TGCAGTGCTAGTACGGAGGCAGGGGAGACCCAGTACTTC.

A few counts support this clonotype. V and J are TRBV29-1 and TRBJ2-5; no clear D. Trimming removed 6 bases at V and 3 bases at J, with 14 bases between. This CDR3 is 13 amino acids long. The germline V gene has CDR1 SQVTM and CDR2 ANQGSEA. DNA for the CDR3: TGCAGCGTGGCCCATAAATCGGAAGAGACCCAGTACTTC. Protein product: CSVAHKSEETQYF. Complete variable domain (other parts from reference TRBV29-1 and TRBJ2-5): SAVISQKPSRDICQRGTSLTIQCQVDSQVTMMFWYRQQPGQSLTLIATANQGSEATYESGFVIDKFPISRPNLTFSTLTVSNMSPEDSSIYLCSVAHKSEETQYFGPGTRLLVL.

The genes are TRBV5-1 and TRBJ2-5; D not certain. Germline V lookup: CDR1 SGHRS, CDR2 YFSETQ. This CDR3 has 16 residues. V lost 2 bases, J lost 1 base, and 15 bases lay in between. Here the CDR3 reads CASSFGAVPSQETQYF. The CDR3 bases are TGCGCCAGCAGCTTCGGCGCCGTACCCAGCCAAGAGACCCAGTACTTC.

The chain is built from TRBV7-2 and TRBJ2-3; 14 bases line up with TRBD2. CDR3 length equals 19 residues. V lost 1 base, J lost 4 bases, and 10 bases stayed unmatched. Looked up from germline, CDR1 is SGHTA and CDR2 is FQGNSA. The CDR3 loop is CASSLVSTGTSGSADTQYF. For the CDR3, the DNA is TGTGCCAGCAGCTTAGTGTCGACCGGGACTAGCGGGAGCGCAGATACGCAGTATTTT. Complete variable domain (other parts from reference TRBV7-2 and TRBJ2-3): GAGVSQSPSNKVTEKGKDVELRCDPISGHTALYWYRQSLGQGLEFLIYFQGNSAPDKSGLPSDRFSAERTGGSVSTLTIQRTQQEDSAVYLCASSLVSTGTSGSADTQYFGPGTRLTVL.

Note on this clonotype: The CDR3 does not end in the conserved phenylalanine or tryptophan, so this is likely a read error. This chain uses TRBV28 with TRBJ2-1; D may be TRBD2 (5 bases). CDR1 is MDHEN, CDR2 SYDVKM, per germline. Trimming pared 9 bases from V and 7 bases from J, leaving 10 bases between. CDR3 length: 11 residues. CDR3 bases: TGTGCCAGTGAGGAGGAGAATGAGCAGTTCGTC. Protein product: CASEEENEQFV.

In regard to this clonotype: One end of the junction does not line up with germline, which may come from a read error. The chain links TRBV20-1 to TRBJ1-1; no definite D call. This CDR3 region has 17 residues. CDR1 and CDR2 (germline): DFQATT, SNEGSKA (reference sequence). The CDR3 nucleotides read TGTAGTGCTAGAGGTGGTCTGGCGCGACATATGAACACTGAAGCTTTCTTT. This gives the protein CSARGGLARHMNTEAFF.

This clonotype was found once. Just one base apart from a much larger clone, this may be a read error. This chain links TRBV6-6 with TRBJ1-5, with 8 positions matching TRBD1. From germline, CDR1 is MNHNY and CDR2 SVGAGI (reference sequence). The CDR3 totals 14 residues. Germline trimming cut 6 bases from V and 6 bases from J; bases unmatched to any gene: 7. The CDR3 spells CASRGQDGFQPQHF. The CDR3 DNA sequence: TGTGCCAGCAGGGGACAGGACGGGTTTCAGCCCCAGCATTTT.